The 26 T cell receptor beta chains reported below all come from one sample, sequenced in a study of cytomegalovirus exposure and HLA in healthy donors. With 60 Vbeta and 13 Jbeta primers, the PCR was carried out. TCRdb's copy holds only in-frame clones and misses some; the assay was immunoSEQ multiplex PCR. This sample has 130,000 or so clones, with 76% found just once. Sequenced: PBMCs. Receptor source: a female donor in good health and CMV-seropositive.

The chain is built from TRBV7-9 and TRBJ2-6; the D is unclear. CDR1 is SEHNR, CDR2 FQNEAQ, per germline (reference sequence). CDR3 length: 16 residues. V was shortened by 1 base and J by 0 bases, with 7 bases between the two germline ends. The CDR3 loop is CASSLVVASGANVLTF. In DNA, the CDR3 is TGTGCCAGCAGCTTAGTAGTAGCCTCTGGGGCCAACGTCCTGACTTTC.

V and J are TRBV30 and TRBJ2-7, with D perhaps matching TRBD1 (6 bases). The V end was cut by 2 bases, the J end by 1 base, with 15 bases between. The CDR3 contains 15 residues. The germline V gene has CDR1 GTSNPN and CDR2 SVGIG (reference sequence). The CDR3 region is CAWSWQQGNSYEQYF. The CDR3 DNA reads TGTGCCTGGAGTTGGCAACAGGGAAATTCCTACGAGCAGTACTTC.

The chain employs TRBV30 and TRBJ1-1; perhaps TRBD1 as D (5 bases). CDR3 length equals 13 residues. Deletions cut 4 bases from V and 3 bases from J, with 12 bases between. Germline CDR1 GTSNPN, CDR2 SVGIG (reference sequence). The CDR3 nucleotides are TGTGCCTGGAATCGAGGCAGGGACACTGAAGCTTTCTTT. It yields the protein CAWNRGRDTEAFF.

The rearrangement uses TRBV6-1 and TRBJ2-3; TRBD1 aligns across 8 bases. The CDR3 has 15 amino acids. Per the germline V gene, CDR1 is MNHNS and CDR2 is SASEGT. The trim removed 7 bases at V and 2 bases at J, leaving 8 bases unmatched. The CDR3 here is CASIDRGRLTDTQYF. DNA for the CDR3: TGTGCCAGCATCGACAGGGGTCGACTCACAGATACGCAGTATTTT.

CDR3 in amino acids: CASSNTGGPNQPQHF. The CDR3 DNA reads TGTGCCAGTAGTAATACAGGGGGCCCCAATCAGCCCCAGCATTTT. The V gene is TRBV19, the J gene TRBJ1-5, with 9 bases lining up with TRBD1. V shed 4 bases, J shed 3 bases, and the junction held 4 bases outside the gene matches. Germline-derived CDR1 and CDR2 are LNHDA and SQIVND (reference sequence). The CDR3 length is 15 residues.

In this sample, this clone turned up a few times. The rearrangement links TRBV6-4 to TRBJ2-1; D gene unclear. This CDR3 contains 13 residues. Trimming stripped 6 bases from V and 6 bases from J, with 12 bases between. CDR1 and CDR2 (germline): MRHNA, SNTAGT. DNA for the CDR3: TGTGCCAGCAGCCGCTTACCAGGCAATGAGCAGTTCTTC. Translating gives CASSRLPGNEQFF.

Points on this clone: One junction end disagrees with the germline gene, perhaps due to a read error. The rearrangement joins TRBV7-9 to TRBJ1-5; D unresolved. In germline, CDR1 is SEHNR, CDR2 FQNEAQ (reference sequence). The CDR3 extends over 16 amino acids. The CDR3 DNA sequence: TGTTCCAGCAGCCCCGGGAGCGCCGCGACGCTCAAGCCCCAGCATTTT. Translating gives CSSSPGSAATLKPQHF.

The rearrangement links TRBV7-2 to TRBJ2-7, with 9 positions matching TRBD1. Germline trimming cut 5 bases from V and 2 bases from J; bases unmatched to any gene: 4. Germline lookup yields CDR1 SGHTA and CDR2 FQGNSA. The CDR3 is 14 residues long. Written as DNA, the CDR3 is TGTGCCAGCAGCCTCGGGACAGGGACCTACGAGCAGTACTTC. It yields the protein CASSLGTGTYEQYF.

This rearrangement joins TRBV27 to TRBJ2-7, with D perhaps matching TRBD2 (6 bases). Trimming removed 5 bases at V and 2 bases at J, with 16 bases between. The CDR3 consists of 15 residues. From germline, CDR1 is MNHEY and CDR2 SMNVEV (reference sequence). The CDR3 reads CASSTRLVNAYEQYF. The CDR3 coding sequence is TGTGCCAGCAGTACCCGACTAGTGAATGCCTACGAGCAGTACTTC.

The rearrangement links TRBV5-1 to TRBJ2-7; 8 bases fit TRBD2. The CDR3 extends over 14 amino acids. V dropped 0 bases and J dropped 4; count of bases not matched to a gene: 3. Germline assignment: CDR1 SGHRS and CDR2 YFSETQ. CDR3 in DNA: TGCGCCAGCAGCTTGGGCGGGGGGAATTACGAGCAGTACTTC. This translates into CASSLGGGNYEQYF.

J is TRBJ1-2 and V is TRBV11-2; 9 nucleotides line up with TRBD1. V was pared by 6 bases and J by 7 bases, with 9 bases of the junction left unmatched. The CDR3 is made up of 14 amino acids. The germline CDR1 and CDR2 sequences are SGHAT and FQNNGV. The CDR3 spells CASRLQGAGGGYTF. The CDR3 DNA reads TGTGCCAGCAGGTTACAGGGGGCAGGAGGTGGCTACACCTTC.

This rearrangement joins TRBV18 to TRBJ2-7; D is possibly TRBD1 (6 bases). V lost 6 bases, J lost 7 bases, and 19 bases lay in between. In germline, CDR1 is KGHSH, CDR2 LQKENI. This CDR3 contains 14 residues. CDR3 protein: CASSQTGAPWEQYF. The CDR3 coding sequence is TGTGCCAGCTCGCAGACAGGAGCCCCCTGGGAGCAGTACTTC.

This clone was seen a handful of times. The chain uses TRBV6-5 and TRBJ1-1; 10 bases map to TRBD1. The CDR3 is 15 residues long. Trimming took 2 bases from V and 1 from J; bases not matched to a gene: 1. Per the germline V gene, CDR1 is MNHEY and CDR2 is SVGAGI. The CDR3, as DNA: TGTGCCAGCAGTTACGGGACAGGGGCGAACACTGAAGCTTTCTTT. Encoded protein: CASSYGTGANTEAFF.

The V and J genes are TRBV5-4 and TRBJ2-7; TRBD2 agrees at 8 bases. Germline CDR1 and CDR2: SGHNT and YYREEE (reference sequence). The CDR3 is 16 residues long. V was pared by 4 bases and J by 5 bases, with 14 bases of the junction left unmatched. CDR3 amino acids: CASSRTLAAVQNEQYF. The CDR3 nucleotides are TGTGCCAGCAGCCGTACACTAGCGGCCGTTCAGAACGAGCAGTACTTC.

This clone was found a few times. This rearrangement joins TRBV21-1 to TRBJ2-1; TRBD1, the table's D call, lacks a check against the DNA. TRBV21-1 is assigned pseudogene status. The CDR3 is 18 amino acids. The CDR3 loop reads CASSKNPGQGAYTNEQFF. As DNA, the CDR3 is TGTGCCAGCAGCAAAAACCCGGGACAGGGGGCTTATACCAATGAGCAGTTCTTC.

This chain uses TRBV25-1 with TRBJ2-1; TRBD2 matches 12 bases. Per the germline V gene, CDR1 is MGHDK and CDR2 is SYGVNS. J was trimmed by 4 bases and V by 4 bases; bases with no gene match: 8. The CDR3 is 17 residues long. The CDR3 coding sequence is TGTGCCAGCAGTGCAAGTTTACTAGCGGGAGGATACAATGAGCAGTTCTTC. Its protein product is CASSASLLAGGYNEQFF.

Worth noting for this clone: The sample carries other DNA sequences with the same CDR3. The rearrangement joins TRBV15 to TRBJ2-5; D gene ambiguous. The CDR3 length is 15 residues. V dropped 3 bases and J dropped 1 base, with 12 bases sitting between them. The germline CDR1 and CDR2 sequences are LNHNV and YYDKDF (reference sequence). The CDR3 loop is CATSRVMSPQETQYF. The CDR3 DNA reads as TGTGCCACCAGCAGGGTAATGAGTCCCCAAGAGACCCAGTACTTC.

CDR3 sequence (DNA): TGTGCCAGTAATTATCTCAATCAGCCCCAGCATTTT. This encodes CASNYLNQPQHF. The rearrangement joins TRBV19 to TRBJ1-5; D gene uncertain. Trimming cost V 7 bases and J 3 bases, with 7 bases left between them. Germline V CDR1 and CDR2: LNHDA, SQIVND (reference sequence). CDR3 length: 12 residues.

Only a few counts were recorded for this clone. This chain uses TRBV19 with TRBJ1-4, with TRBD1 matching over 10 bases. The CDR3 consists of 15 residues. The germline gives CDR1 LNHDA, CDR2 SQIVND (reference sequence). Losses at the gene ends were 5 bases for V and 8 bases for J; bases not matched to a gene: 8. The CDR3 here is CASSRLTGGGEKLFF. The CDR3 region has the DNA TGTGCCAGTAGTCGCCTGACAGGGGGCGGCGAAAAACTGTTTTTT.

The CDR3 is CASSPSLADPLGEQFF. The CDR3 DNA reads as TGTGCCAGCTCACCGAGCCTAGCGGACCCCCTGGGTGAGCAGTTCTTC. The chain is built from TRBV18 and TRBJ2-1, with 7 bases lining up with TRBD2. Germline assignment: CDR1 KGHSH and CDR2 LQKENI. Losses at the gene ends were 3 bases for V and 9 bases for J; bases not matched to a gene: 14. The CDR3 contains 16 residues.

This clone was seen just once. CDR3 amino acids: CASSGIGQGGHEQYF. Written as DNA, the CDR3 is TGTGCCAGCAGCGGTATAGGGCAGGGGGGTCACGAGCAGTACTTC. The rearrangement links TRBV11-2 to TRBJ2-7; tentatively, D is TRBD1 (7 bases). Germline V gene lookup returns CDR1 SGHAT and CDR2 FQNNGV. The CDR3 loop spans 15 amino acids. Trimming stripped 5 bases from V and 5 bases from J, with 19 bases between.

The chain combines TRBV7-2 with TRBJ2-2; 8 bases are shared with TRBD1. Germline V CDR1 and CDR2: SGHTA, FQGNSA. The CDR3 sequence is 15 residues long. Trimming took 3 bases from V and 1 from J; bases not matched to a gene: 1. DNA for the CDR3: TGTGCCAGCAGCTTGGGGACAGGGAACACCGGGGAGCTGTTTTTT. Its translation: CASSLGTGNTGELFF.

The chain has TRBV7-3 and TRBJ2-7, with 8 bases lining up with TRBD1. The CDR3 spans 12 residues. Germline CDR1 reads SGHTA; CDR2 reads FQGTGA. Trimming cost V 5 bases and J 6 bases; bases outside gene matches: 3. CDR3 region: CASSLTGGEQYF. The DNA for the CDR3 is TGTGCCAGCAGCCTCACAGGGGGCGAGCAGTACTTC.

This chain connects TRBV14 to TRBJ2-3, with TRBD1 identical over 8 bases. The CDR3 has 16 amino acids. V dropped 4 bases and J dropped 4; count of bases not matched to a gene: 10. Germline values: CDR1 SGHDN, CDR2 FVKESK. The CDR3 here is CASSPGGSQVADTQYF. CDR3 in DNA: TGTGCCAGCAGCCCAGGGGGCAGTCAGGTCGCAGATACGCAGTATTTT.

The CDR3 nucleotides are TGTGCCAGCAGTTTGGGACAGGGAATTGGCTACACCTTC. This codes for CASSLGQGIGYTF. This sequence joins TRBV6-5 and TRBJ1-2; 9 bases are a match to TRBD1. J lost 7 bases, V lost 4 bases, and 4 bases had no gene match. The CDR3 length is 13 residues. CDR1 and CDR2 (germline): MNHEY, SVGAGI.

The chain couples TRBV7-8 to TRBJ1-1; tentatively, D is TRBD1 (5 bases). Trimming left V 5 bases short and J 12 bases short, with 16 bases between. The CDR3 covers 12 residues. Germline V lookup: CDR1 SGHVS, CDR2 FQNEAQ. This chain's CDR3 is CASSNNQGVPFF. The CDR3 DNA reads TGTGCCAGCAGCAATAACCAAGGGGTCCCTTTCTTT. The full variable domain, rest sourced from reference TRBV7-8 and TRBJ1-1, is GAGVSQSPRYKVAKRGQDVALRCDPISGHVSLFWYQQALGQGPEFLTYFQNEAQLDKSGLPSDRFFAERPEGSVSTLKIQRTQQEDSAVYLCASSNNQGVPFFGQGTRLTVV.